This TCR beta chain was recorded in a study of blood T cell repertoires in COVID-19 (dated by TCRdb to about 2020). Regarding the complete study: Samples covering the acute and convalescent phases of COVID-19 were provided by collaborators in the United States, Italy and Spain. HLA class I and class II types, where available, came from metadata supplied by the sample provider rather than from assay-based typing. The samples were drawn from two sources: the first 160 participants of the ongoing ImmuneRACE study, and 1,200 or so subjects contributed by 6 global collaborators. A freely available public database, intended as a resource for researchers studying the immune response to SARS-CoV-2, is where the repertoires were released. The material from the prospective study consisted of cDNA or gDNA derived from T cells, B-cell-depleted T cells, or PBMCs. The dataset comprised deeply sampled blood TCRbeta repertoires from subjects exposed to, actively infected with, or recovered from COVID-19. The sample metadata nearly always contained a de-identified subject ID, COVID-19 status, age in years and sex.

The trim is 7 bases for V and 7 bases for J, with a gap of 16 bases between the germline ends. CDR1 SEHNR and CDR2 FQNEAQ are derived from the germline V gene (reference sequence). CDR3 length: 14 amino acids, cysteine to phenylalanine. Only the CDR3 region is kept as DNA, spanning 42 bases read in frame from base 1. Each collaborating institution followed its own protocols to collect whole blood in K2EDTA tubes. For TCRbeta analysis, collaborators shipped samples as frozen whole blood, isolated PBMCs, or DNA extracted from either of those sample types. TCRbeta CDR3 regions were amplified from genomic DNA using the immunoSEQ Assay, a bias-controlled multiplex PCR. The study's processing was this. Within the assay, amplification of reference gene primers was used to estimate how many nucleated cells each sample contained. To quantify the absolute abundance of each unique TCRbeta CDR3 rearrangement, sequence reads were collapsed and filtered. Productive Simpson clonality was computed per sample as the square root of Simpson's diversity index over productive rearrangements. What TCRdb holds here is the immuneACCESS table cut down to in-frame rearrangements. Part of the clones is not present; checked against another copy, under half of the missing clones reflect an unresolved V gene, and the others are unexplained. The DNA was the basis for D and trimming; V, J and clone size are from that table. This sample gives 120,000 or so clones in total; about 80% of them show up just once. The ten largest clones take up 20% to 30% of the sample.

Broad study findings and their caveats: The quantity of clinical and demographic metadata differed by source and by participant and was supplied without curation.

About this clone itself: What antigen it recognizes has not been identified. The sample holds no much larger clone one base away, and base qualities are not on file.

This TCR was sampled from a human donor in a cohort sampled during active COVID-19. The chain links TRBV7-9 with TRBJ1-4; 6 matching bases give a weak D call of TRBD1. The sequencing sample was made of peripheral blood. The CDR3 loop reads CASTTQGGSEKLFF. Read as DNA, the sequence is TGTGCCAGCACGACACAGGGCGGGAGTGAAAAACTGTTTTTT.